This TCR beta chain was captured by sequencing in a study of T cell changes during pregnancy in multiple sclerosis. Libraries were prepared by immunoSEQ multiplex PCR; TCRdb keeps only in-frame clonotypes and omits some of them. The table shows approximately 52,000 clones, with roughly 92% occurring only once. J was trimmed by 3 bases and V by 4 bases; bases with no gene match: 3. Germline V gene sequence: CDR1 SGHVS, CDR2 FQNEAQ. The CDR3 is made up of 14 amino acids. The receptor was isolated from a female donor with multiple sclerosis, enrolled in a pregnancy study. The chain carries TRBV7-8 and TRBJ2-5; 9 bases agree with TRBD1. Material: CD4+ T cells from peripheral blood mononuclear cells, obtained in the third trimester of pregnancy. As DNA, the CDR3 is TGTGCCAGCAGCTCGGACAGGGGCAAAGAGACCCAGTACTTC. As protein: CASSSDRGKETQYF.